This T cell receptor (beta chain) was obtained from a study of blood T cell repertoires in COVID-19. Turning to the study itself: Samples taken during acute and convalescent COVID-19 were collected in the United States, Italy and Spain. Sources were T cells, B-cell-depleted T cells, or PBMCs; the material itself was cDNA or gDNA.

In the original workflow: From reference gene primer amplification, estimates of nucleated cell counts were derived. Profiling relied on immunoSEQ multiplex PCR, and the TCRdb table lists in-frame clones only, not all of them. Clone size and V and J calls were adopted from that table, with D and trimming inferred from the DNA. The sample lists approximately 190,000 clones; about 85% were seen once. Trimming took off 0 bases at V and 9 bases at J, with 24 bases between the two ends. This CDR3 is 18 amino acids long. Per germline, CDR1 LGHDT and CDR2 YNNKEL (reference sequence). The source is a man aged 65 to 79 with active or convalescent COVID-19. The V and J genes are TRBV3-1 (or the pseudogene TRBV3-2) and TRBJ2-1; TRBD2 is a possible D gene (6 bases). Sequenced input: peripheral blood. The CDR3 loop is CASSQDRLLAAGLGEQFF. DNA for the CDR3: TGTGCCAGCAGCCAAGATCGTTTGTTAGCTGCGGGATTGGGTGAGCAGTTCTTC.